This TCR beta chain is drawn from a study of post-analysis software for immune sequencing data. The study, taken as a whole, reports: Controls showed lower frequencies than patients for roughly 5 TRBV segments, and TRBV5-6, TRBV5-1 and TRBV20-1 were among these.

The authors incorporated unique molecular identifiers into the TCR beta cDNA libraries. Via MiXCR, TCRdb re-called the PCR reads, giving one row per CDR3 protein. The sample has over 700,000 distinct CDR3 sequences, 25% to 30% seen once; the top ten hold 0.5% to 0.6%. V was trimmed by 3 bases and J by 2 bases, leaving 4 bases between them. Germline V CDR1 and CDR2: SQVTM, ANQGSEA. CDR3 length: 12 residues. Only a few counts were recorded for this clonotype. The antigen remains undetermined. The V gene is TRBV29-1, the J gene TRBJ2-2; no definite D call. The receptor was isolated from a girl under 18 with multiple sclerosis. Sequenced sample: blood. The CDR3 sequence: CSVDVNTGELFF. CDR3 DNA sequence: TGCAGCGTTGACGTCAACACCGGGGAGCTGTTTTTT.